This note documents a single TCR beta chain sequence. Its antigen is as yet unknown. This specimen belongs to a study of OX40 agonist ivuxolimab in advanced cancers. Looking at the study overall: Given to patients was ivuxolimab, an agonistic anti-OX40 (CD134) antibody. At doses from 0.01 to 10 mg/kg, patients were given intravenous ivuxolimab every 2 weeks. Three patients got partial responses; one had hepatocellular carcinoma and two had cutaneous melanoma. Study results and caveats: At 0.1 to 3.0 mg/kg and by week 6, CD4+ and CD8+ T cells in the blood had expanded clonally.

The CDR3 runs to 13 residues. Germline V CDR1 and CDR2: SGHRS, YFSETQ. Trimming took 4 bases from V and 2 from J, leaving 9 bases between them. Profiled with immunoSEQ multiplex PCR; TCRdb holds only in-frame clones, not every one. The data show 71,000 or so clones, about 88% seen once. This sequence originates from an adult with an advanced solid tumor such as melanoma, head and neck, liver or kidney cancer. This specimen consisted of CD4+ or CD8+ T cells sorted from blood, obtained in a trial of the OX40 agonist ivuxolimab. This sequence joins TRBV5-1 and TRBJ2-5; no firm D call. CDR3 protein: CASSPAAQETQYF. The CDR3 DNA is TGCGCCAGCAGCCCTGCGGCACAAGAGACCCAGTACTTC. The whole variable domain, filled in from reference TRBV5-1 and TRBJ2-5, reads KAGVTQTPRYLIKTRGQQVTLSCSPISGHRSVSWYQQTPGQGLQFLFEYFSETQRNKGNFPGRFSGRQFSNSRSEMNVSTLELGDSALYLCASSPAAQETQYFGPGTRLLVL.